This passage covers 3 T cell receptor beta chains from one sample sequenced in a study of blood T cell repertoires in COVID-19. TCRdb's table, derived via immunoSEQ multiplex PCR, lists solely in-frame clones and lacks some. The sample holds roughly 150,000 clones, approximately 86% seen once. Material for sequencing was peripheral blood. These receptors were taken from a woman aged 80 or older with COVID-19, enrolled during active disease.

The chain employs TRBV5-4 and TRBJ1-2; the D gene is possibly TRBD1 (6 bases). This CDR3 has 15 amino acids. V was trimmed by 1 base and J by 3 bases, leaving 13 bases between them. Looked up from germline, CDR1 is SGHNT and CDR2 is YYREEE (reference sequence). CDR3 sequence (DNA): TGTGCCAGCAGCTTGACAGGCGCAGGGGACTATGGCTACACCTTC. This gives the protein CASSLTGAGDYGYTF.

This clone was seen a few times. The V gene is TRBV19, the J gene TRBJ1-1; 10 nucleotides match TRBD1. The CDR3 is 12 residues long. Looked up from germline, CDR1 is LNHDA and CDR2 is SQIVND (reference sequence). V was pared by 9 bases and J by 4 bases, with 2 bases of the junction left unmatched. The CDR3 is CASRDRGTEAFF. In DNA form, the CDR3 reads TGTGCCAGCCGGGACAGGGGCACTGAAGCTTTCTTT.

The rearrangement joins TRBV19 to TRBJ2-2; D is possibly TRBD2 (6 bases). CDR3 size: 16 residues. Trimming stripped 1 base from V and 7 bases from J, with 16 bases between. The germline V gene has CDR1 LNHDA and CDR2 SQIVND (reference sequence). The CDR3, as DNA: TGTGCCAGTAGTATAGGGGCTAGCATCGGGAGCGGGGAGCTGTTTTTT. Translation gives CASSIGASIGSGELFF.